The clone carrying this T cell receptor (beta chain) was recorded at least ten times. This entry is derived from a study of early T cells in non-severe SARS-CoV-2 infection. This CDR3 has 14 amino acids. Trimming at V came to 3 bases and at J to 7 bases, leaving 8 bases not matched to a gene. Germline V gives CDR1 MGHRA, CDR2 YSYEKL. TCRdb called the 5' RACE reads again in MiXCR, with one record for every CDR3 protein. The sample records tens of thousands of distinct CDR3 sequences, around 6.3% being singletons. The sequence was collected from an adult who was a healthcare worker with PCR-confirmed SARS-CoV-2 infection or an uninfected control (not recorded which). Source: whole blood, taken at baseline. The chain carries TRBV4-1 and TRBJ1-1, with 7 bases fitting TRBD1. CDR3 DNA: TGCGCCAGCAGCCACATAGGGGGCGCGGATGAAGCTTTCTTT. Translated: CASSHIGGADEAFF.